Listed here are 13 T cell receptor beta chains from one sample, sequenced in a study of blood T cell repertoires in COVID-19. Measured with immunoSEQ multiplex PCR; TCRdb has only the in-frame clones, and not every one. The sample has some 110,000 clones; around 74% are singletons. Sample: peripheral blood. The receptor set was obtained from a woman in her seventies with acute or convalescent COVID-19.

This clone was recorded a few times. This rearrangement joins TRBV29-1 to TRBJ1-2; no clear D. CDR3 length equals 14 residues. Germline V gives CDR1 SQVTM, CDR2 ANQGSEA. Trimming removed 0 bases at V and 4 bases at J, with 12 bases between. The CDR3 region is CSVEDYGEPYGYTF. CDR3 DNA sequence: TGCAGCGTTGAAGATTACGGGGAGCCCTATGGCTACACCTTC.

The rearrangement links TRBV5-8 to TRBJ2-5; 7 nucleotides line up with TRBD1. The V gene's germline CDR1 is SGHTS and CDR2 YDEGEE. Losses at the gene ends were 0 bases for V and 9 bases for J; bases not matched to a gene: 8. The CDR3 runs to 14 residues. The CDR3 region is CASSLAGTRGPQYF. The CDR3 DNA reads TGTGCCAGCAGCTTGGCAGGGACAAGGGGGCCCCAGTACTTC.

V gene TRBV19 combines with J gene TRBJ1-5; 7 bases match TRBD1. The CDR3 runs to 15 residues. The trim removed 4 bases at V and 5 bases at J, leaving 8 bases unmatched. Germline CDR1 reads LNHDA; CDR2 reads SQIVND (reference sequence). CDR3 nucleotides: TGTGCCAGTAGTAATACGGGGACAGAGTATCAGCCCCAGCATTTT. Translation: CASSNTGTEYQPQHF.

The V and J genes are TRBV30 and TRBJ2-3; TRBD2 agrees at 8 bases. Germline-derived CDR1 and CDR2 are GTSNPN and SVGIG (reference sequence). The CDR3 consists of 13 residues. V lost 5 bases and J lost 6; bases outside the gene matches: 7. The CDR3 loop reads CAWGSGGLDTQYF. The CDR3 nucleotides read TGTGCCTGGGGCTCGGGGGGGCTGGATACGCAGTATTTT.

This chain connects TRBV18 to TRBJ2-1; 16 bases are a match to TRBD2. The V gene's germline CDR1 is KGHSH and CDR2 LQKENI. The CDR3 has 15 residues. Germline trimming cut 3 bases from V and 9 bases from J; bases unmatched to any gene: 2. CDR3 sequence: CASSPGLAGGREQFF. The CDR3 DNA sequence: TGTGCCAGCTCACCGGGACTAGCGGGGGGGCGTGAGCAGTTCTTC.

The V and J genes are TRBV5-4 and TRBJ1-2, with 8 bases lining up with TRBD1. The ends lost 4 bases at V and 8 bases at J; junction bases unmatched: 10. From germline, CDR1 is SGHNT and CDR2 YYREEE (reference sequence). This CDR3 is built from 14 residues. CDR3 loop: CASSIPTGGYGYTF. The CDR3 DNA is TGTGCCAGCAGCATCCCCACAGGGGGGTACGGCTACACCTTC.

The rearrangement uses TRBV19 and TRBJ2-2; no clear D. Germline lookup yields CDR1 LNHDA and CDR2 SQIVND (reference sequence). The CDR3 totals 11 residues. The V and J ends lost 5 bases and 6 bases respectively, with 4 bases between them. The CDR3 coding sequence is TGTGCCAGTAGTCTCTCCGGGGAGCTGTTTTTT. Translating gives CASSLSGELFF.

This CDR3 is CASSPQDRELFF. Here the CDR3 DNA reads TGTGCCAGCTCACCTCAGGACAGGGAGCTGTTTTTT. This sequence joins TRBV18 and TRBJ2-2, with a weak D call TRBD1 (5 bases). Germline V gene lookup returns CDR1 KGHSH and CDR2 LQKENI. The CDR3 has 12 amino acids. V shed 3 bases and J shed 9 bases, with 8 bases lying between them.

The V gene is TRBV30, the J gene TRBJ2-6; D possibly corresponds to TRBD2 (6 bases). Germline loops: CDR1 GTSNPN, CDR2 SVGIG (reference sequence). This CDR3 has 17 residues. CDR3 nucleotides: TGTGGGTGGTGGAAGGGACTCACAGGCTCTGGGGCCAACGTCCTGACTTTC. Its protein product is CGWWKGLTGSGANVLTF.

CDR3 coding DNA: TGTGCCAGCAGTTCAGGGGTGGGCTATGGCTACACCTTC. Residues: CASSSGVGYGYTF. The chain combines TRBV27 with TRBJ1-2; D possibly corresponds to TRBD1 (6 bases). Germline-derived CDR1 and CDR2 are MNHEY and SMNVEV (reference sequence). The CDR3 runs to 13 residues. Between the trimmed V and J ends, which lost 4 bases and 4 bases, there was a span of 10 bases.

The chain has TRBV6-2 or TRBV6-3 and TRBJ2-5; 10 bases are shared with TRBD1. The CDR3 spans 16 residues. The ends lost 0 bases at V and 5 bases at J; junction bases unmatched: 6. CDR1 and CDR2 (germline): MNHEY, SVGEGT. CDR3 region: CASSYSGTGDAETQYF. The CDR3 DNA sequence: TGTGCCAGCAGTTACTCGGGGACAGGGGATGCGGAGACCCAGTACTTC.

V gene TRBV7-9 combines with J gene TRBJ1-1, with a weak D call TRBD1 (6 bases). Deletions cut 3 bases from V and 4 bases from J, with 9 bases between. The length of the CDR3 is 13 residues. The germline CDR1 and CDR2 sequences are SEHNR and FQNEAQ (reference sequence). The CDR3 coding sequence is TGTGCCAGCAGCTTTCAGGGGCCCACTGAAGCTTTCTTT. The encoded protein is CASSFQGPTEAFF.

The rearrangement links TRBV11-2 to TRBJ1-3; D remains ambiguous. The V end lost 1 base, the J end lost 1 base, and 8 bases lay between the germline ends. CDR3 length: 15 amino acids. Germline V gene lookup returns CDR1 SGHAT and CDR2 FQNNGV. The CDR3 spells CASSLGLESGNTIYF. In DNA form, the CDR3 reads TGTGCCAGCAGCTTAGGACTGGAATCTGGAAACACCATATATTTT.